Shown below are 20 T cell receptor beta chains from a single sample sequenced in a study of OX40 agonist ivuxolimab in advanced cancers. Data came from immunoSEQ multiplex PCR; TCRdb stores just in-frame clones and leaves some out. The sample has about 69,000 clones, around 90% seen once. Sequencing was performed on CD4+ or CD8+ T cells sorted from blood, taken in a trial of the OX40 agonist ivuxolimab. Receptors were obtained from an adult with an advanced solid tumor such as melanoma, head and neck, liver or kidney cancer.

This sequence joins TRBV28 and TRBJ2-3; TRBD2 might be the D (5 bases). CDR1 is MDHEN and CDR2 is SYDVKM in the germline V gene. V was clipped by 6 bases and J by 2 bases, with 6 bases between them. The CDR3 has 12 residues. Written as DNA, the CDR3 is TGTGCCAGCAGCGGGAACACAGATACGCAGTATTTT. Protein sequence: CASSGNTDTQYF.

This sequence joins TRBV5-1 and TRBJ2-7, with TRBD2 matching 7 bases. V was pared by 0 bases and J by 1 base, with 7 bases of the junction left unmatched. The germline CDR1 and CDR2 sequences are SGHRS and YFSETQ. The CDR3 extends over 16 amino acids. CDR3 sequence reads: CASSLGGTGRSYEQYF. The CDR3 nucleotides are TGCGCCAGCAGCTTGGGCGGGACCGGGAGGTCCTACGAGCAGTACTTC.

In this sample, this clone turned up a few times. V usage is TRBV4-1 and J usage is TRBJ1-2; D not certain. The CDR3 contains 13 residues. Per the germline V gene, CDR1 is MGHRA and CDR2 is YSYEKL. With 5 bases removed from V and 3 bases from J, the gap between germline ends came to 10 bases. Here the CDR3 reads CASSREGYYGYTF. DNA of the CDR3: TGCGCCAGCAGCAGGGAAGGATACTATGGCTACACCTTC.

The J gene is TRBJ2-2, the V gene TRBV9; D unresolved. Trimming cost V 0 bases and J 6 bases, with 12 bases left between them. The CDR3 totals 15 residues. The germline CDR1 and CDR2 sequences are SGDLS and YYNGEE. The CDR3 sequence: CASSVGTGEAGELFF. Here the CDR3 DNA reads TGTGCCAGCAGCGTAGGGACCGGTGAAGCCGGGGAGCTGTTTTTT.

The chain carries TRBV2 and TRBJ1-5; D gene uncertain. Germline V lookup: CDR1 SNHLY, CDR2 FYNNEI. Trimming took 4 bases from V and 9 from J, leaving 13 bases between them. This CDR3 contains 13 residues. CDR3 nucleotide sequence: TGTGCCAGCAGTGTCCGGGCCGATCGGCCCCAGCATTTT. This sequence encodes CASSVRADRPQHF.

The V call is TRBV21-1, the J call TRBJ2-6; the D call of TRBD1 is as the table states it, not checked on the DNA. TRBV21-1 is designated a pseudogene. The CDR3 is 19 residues long. In DNA form, the CDR3 reads TGTGCCAGCAGCAAAGTTGAGAGGACAGGGGTGAAGGGGGCCAACGTCCTGACTTTC. This gives the protein CASSKVERTGVKGANVLTF.

The chain has TRBV4-2 and TRBJ2-1; the match to TRBD2 covers 10 bases. Germline-derived CDR1 and CDR2 are LGHNA and YNFKEQ. The CDR3 is 18 amino acids. Trimming cost V 0 bases and J 7 bases; bases outside gene matches: 12. CDR3 sequence: CASSQDPSGRVKGNEQFF. The CDR3 DNA is TGTGCCAGCAGCCAAGATCCAAGCGGGAGGGTAAAGGGGAATGAGCAGTTCTTC.

The CDR3 here is CASSLEPTNRETQYF. The CDR3 region has the DNA TGCGCCAGCAGCTTGGAACCCACCAATCGGGAGACCCAGTACTTC. V usage is TRBV5-1 and J usage is TRBJ2-5; no clear D gene. V was shortened by 0 bases and J by 5 bases, with 14 bases between the two germline ends. The CDR3 is made up of 15 amino acids. Germline values: CDR1 SGHRS, CDR2 YFSETQ.

The V gene is TRBV5-1, the J gene TRBJ2-3, with D perhaps matching TRBD1 (5 bases). With 0 bases removed from V and 3 bases from J, the gap between germline ends came to 11 bases. The V gene's germline CDR1 is SGHRS and CDR2 YFSETQ. The CDR3 runs 15 residues. CDR3 coding DNA: TGCGCCAGCAGCTTGGGTCCAGGGTGGACAGATACGCAGTATTTT. It codes for CASSLGPGWTDTQYF.

This clone was recorded a few times. The V and J genes are TRBV7-9 and TRBJ2-1, with D possibly matching TRBD1 (5 bases). The CDR3 runs to 12 residues. Trimming pared 5 bases from V and 8 bases from J, leaving 10 bases between. From germline, CDR1 is SEHNR and CDR2 FQNEAQ (reference sequence). CDR3 nucleotides: TGTGCCAGCAGCACATGGGGCGATGAGCAGTTCTTC. It translates to CASSTWGDEQFF.

This chain connects TRBV2 to TRBJ2-7; 8 bases align to TRBD1. With 3 bases clipped from V and 2 bases from J, the junction kept 3 bases outside the gene matches. The germline gives CDR1 SNHLY, CDR2 FYNNEI. The CDR3 extends over 14 amino acids. DNA of the CDR3: TGTGCCAGCAGTGACAGGACAGGGACCTACGAGCAGTACTTC. Translation: CASSDRTGTYEQYF.

V and J are TRBV30 and TRBJ1-4, with TRBD1 matching over 8 bases. The junction had 7 bases not matched to a gene; V was cut back by 2 bases and J by 8 bases. The CDR3 totals 14 residues. Germline-derived CDR1 and CDR2 are GTSNPN and SVGIG (reference sequence). The CDR3 loop is CAWSSQDRDEKLFF. CDR3 bases: TGTGCCTGGAGTAGCCAGGACAGGGACGAAAAACTGTTTTTT.

The V and J genes are TRBV14 and TRBJ2-7; D uncertain. The length of the CDR3 is 15 residues. The germline V gene has CDR1 SGHDN and CDR2 FVKESK. The V and J ends lost 4 bases and 3 bases respectively, with 16 bases between them. CDR3 protein: CASSLITGRSYEQYF. The CDR3 region has the DNA TGTGCCAGCAGCCTAATTACTGGGCGGAGCTACGAGCAGTACTTC.

The V and J genes are TRBV7-2 and TRBJ1-1; D gene unclear. CDR3 size: 13 residues. Between the trimmed V and J ends, which lost 4 bases and 4 bases, there was a span of 10 bases. Germline CDR1 SGHTA, CDR2 FQGNSA. The CDR3 bases are TGTGCCAGCAGCTACTCAATGCTCACTGAAGCTTTCTTT. Residues: CASSYSMLTEAFF.

The rearrangement uses TRBV18 and TRBJ2-1, with D perhaps matching TRBD2 (6 bases). Trimming took 0 bases from V and 3 from J, leaving 9 bases between them. The CDR3 spans 15 residues. Germline-derived CDR1 and CDR2 are KGHSH and LQKENI. CDR3 amino acids: CASSPPAGNYNEQFF. CDR3 coding DNA: TGTGCCAGCTCACCACCGGCGGGGAACTACAATGAGCAGTTCTTC.

The chain carries TRBV27 and TRBJ2-4; tentative D call: TRBD2 (6 bases). CDR3 length: 15 amino acids. Germline V CDR1 and CDR2: MNHEY, SMNVEV (reference sequence). Trimming took 6 bases from V and 7 from J, leaving 19 bases between them. For the CDR3, the DNA is TGTGCCAGCAGATCATTTCAAACCGGGACTAACATTCAGTACTTC. Its protein product is CASRSFQTGTNIQYF.

The chain recombines TRBV9 with TRBJ1-5; D not resolved. V lost 0 bases, J lost 4 bases, and 5 bases lay in between. The germline CDR1 and CDR2 sequences are SGDLS and YYNGEE. The CDR3 is 13 residues long. The DNA for the CDR3 is TGTGCCAGCAGCGTAGAACAGAATCAGCCCCAGCATTTT. Encoded protein: CASSVEQNQPQHF.

This chain connects TRBV7-9 to TRBJ1-2; D is unclear. The V end lost 1 base, the J end lost 8 bases, and 14 bases lay between the germline ends. Germline V gene sequence: CDR1 SEHNR, CDR2 FQNEAQ (reference sequence). The CDR3 contains 14 residues. The CDR3 nucleotides are TGTGCCAGCAGCTTAGAGACGGCGGCCGGGGGCTACACCTTC. This sequence encodes CASSLETAAGGYTF.

This chain uses TRBV28 with TRBJ2-7, with TRBD2 matching over 13 bases. The ends lost 2 bases at V and 4 bases at J; junction bases unmatched: 5. The CDR3 has 16 residues. CDR1 is MDHEN and CDR2 is SYDVKM in the germline V gene. DNA for the CDR3: TGTGCCAGCAGTTTAACCCGGACTAGCGGGAGTTACGAGCAGTACTTC. The encoded protein is CASSLTRTSGSYEQYF.

The gene calls are TRBV5-1 and TRBJ2-1; 7 positions match TRBD2. The CDR3 extends over 15 amino acids. With 6 bases clipped from V and 2 bases from J, the junction kept 8 bases outside the gene matches. Germline CDR1 reads SGHRS; CDR2 reads YFSETQ. The CDR3 here is CASIPLAGAYNEQFF. The CDR3 region has the DNA TGCGCCAGCATCCCTTTGGCGGGAGCCTACAATGAGCAGTTCTTC. Looking up the rest from reference TRBV5-1 and TRBJ2-1 gives the full variable domain: KAGVTQTPRYLIKTRGQQVTLSCSPISGHRSVSWYQQTPGQGLQFLFEYFSETQRNKGNFPGRFSGRQFSNSRSEMNVSTLELGDSALYLCASIPLAGAYNEQFFGPGTRLTVL.